The clone carrying this T cell receptor beta chain has more than one count but fewer than ten. The record originates from a study of blood T cell repertoires in COVID-19. Study-level information: Both acute and convalescent COVID-19 samples were obtained from the United States, Italy and Spain.

As handled by the study authors: Amplification with reference gene primers provided the estimates of nucleated cell counts. TCRdb's table, derived via immunoSEQ multiplex PCR, lists solely in-frame clones and lacks some. Clonal size and the V and J genes are those of that table, whereas D and trimming came from the DNA. The data show over 110,000 clones, under 90% seen once. Germline loops: CDR1 SGHTA, CDR2 FQGNSA. Trimming stripped 2 bases from V and 0 bases from J, with 13 bases between. The CDR3 runs 17 residues. The source of this sequence is a man aged 45 to 65 in a cohort exposed to, infected with or recovered from COVID-19 (not recorded which). The chain carries TRBV7-2 and TRBJ2-2, with a tentative D call TRBD1 (5 bases). Sequencing was carried out using PBMCs or T cells enriched from blood (not recorded which). The CDR3: CASSLTRQTANTGELFF. The CDR3 DNA sequence: TGTGCCAGCAGCTTAACCCGACAGACCGCGAACACCGGGGAGCTGTTTTTT.